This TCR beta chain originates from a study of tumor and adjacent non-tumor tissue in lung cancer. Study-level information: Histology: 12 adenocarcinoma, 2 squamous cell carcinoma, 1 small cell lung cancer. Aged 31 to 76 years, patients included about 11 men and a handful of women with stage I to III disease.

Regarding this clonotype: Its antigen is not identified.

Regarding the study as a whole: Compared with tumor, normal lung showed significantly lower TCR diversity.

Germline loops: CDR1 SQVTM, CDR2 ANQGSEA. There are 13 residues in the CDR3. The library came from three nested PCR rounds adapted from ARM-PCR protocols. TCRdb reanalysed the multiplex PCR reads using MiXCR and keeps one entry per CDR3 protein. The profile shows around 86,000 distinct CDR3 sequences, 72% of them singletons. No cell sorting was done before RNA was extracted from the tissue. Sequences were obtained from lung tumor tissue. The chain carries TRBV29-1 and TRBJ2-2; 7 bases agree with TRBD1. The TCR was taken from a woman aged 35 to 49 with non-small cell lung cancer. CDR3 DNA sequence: TGCAAAGTCAGGACAGGGAACACCGGGGAGCTGTTTTTT. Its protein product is CKVRTGNTGELFF.